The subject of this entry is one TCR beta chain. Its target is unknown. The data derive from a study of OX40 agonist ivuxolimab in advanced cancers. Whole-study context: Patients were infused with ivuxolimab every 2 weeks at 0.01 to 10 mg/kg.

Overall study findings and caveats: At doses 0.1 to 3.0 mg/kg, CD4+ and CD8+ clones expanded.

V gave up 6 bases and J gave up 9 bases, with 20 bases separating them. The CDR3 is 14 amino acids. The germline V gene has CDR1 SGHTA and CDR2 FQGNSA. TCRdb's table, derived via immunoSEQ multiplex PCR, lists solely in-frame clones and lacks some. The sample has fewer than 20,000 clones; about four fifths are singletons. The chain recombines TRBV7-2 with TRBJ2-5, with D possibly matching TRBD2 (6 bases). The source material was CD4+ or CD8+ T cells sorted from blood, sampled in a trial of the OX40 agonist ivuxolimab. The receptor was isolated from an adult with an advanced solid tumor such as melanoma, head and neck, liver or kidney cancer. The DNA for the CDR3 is TGTGCCAGCAGTGGAGGGGTGGCCATGTCGGCCCAGTACTTC. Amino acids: CASSGGVAMSAQYF.